The 30 T cell receptor beta chains reported below all come from one sample, sequenced in a study of blood T cells in healthy people across ages. Primers used in a second PCR of about 7 to 12 cycles were a sample-barcoded 5' primer and a J-beta primer mix. MiXCR was run by TCRdb on the 5' RACE reads, yielding one entry per CDR3 protein. Of about 1.4 million distinct CDR3 sequences in the sample, roughly 64% were seen once. The sample comprised blood. The source of these receptors is a man between 18 and 35 years old in good health.

The chain is built from TRBV29-1 and TRBJ2-5, with D unclear. V gave up 7 bases and J gave up 4 bases, with 7 bases separating them. The germline V gene has CDR1 SQVTM and CDR2 ANQGSEA. The CDR3 runs to 10 residues. CDR3 sequence reads: CSGELETQYF. CDR3 DNA: TGCAGCGGGGAACTAGAGACCCAGTACTTC.

The chain recombines TRBV12-1 with TRBJ2-1; the DNA was not used to check the table's D call, TRBD2. TRBV12-1 is described as a pseudogene. This CDR3 region has 21 residues. The CDR3 is CASSFDFATSRNTSSYNEQFF. The CDR3 DNA reads TGTGCCAGCAGCTTCGACTTTGCCACTAGTAGGAACACCAGCTCCTACAATGAGCAGTTCTTC.

The chain's CDR3 is CASSMGANSPLHF. Written as DNA, the CDR3 is TGTGCCAGCAGCATGGGAGCTAATTCACCCCTCCACTTT. This sequence joins TRBV7-2 and TRBJ1-6; no firm D call. The V and J ends lost 5 bases and 6 bases respectively, with 8 bases between them. CDR1 SGHTA and CDR2 FQGNSA come from the germline V gene. The CDR3 extends over 13 amino acids.

In its sample, this clonotype was seen a few times. This chain joins TRBV13 and TRBJ2-5; D is undetermined. The J call may be in error: the DNA end matches TRBJ2-7 better. This CDR3 spans 14 amino acids. Germline loops: CDR1 PRHDT, CDR2 FYEKMQ (reference sequence). The CDR3 region is CASSLGLRLHEQYF. CDR3 DNA: TGTGCCAGCAGCTTAGGTCTGCGTCTACACGAGCAGTACTTC.

The J gene is TRBJ1-1, the V gene TRBV5-1; D gene uncertain. Per the germline V gene, CDR1 is SGHRS and CDR2 is YFSETQ. Trimming took 4 bases from V and 0 from J, leaving 13 bases between them. This CDR3 is built from 15 residues. The CDR3: CASSQNQKMNTEAFF. CDR3 sequence (DNA): TGCGCCAGCAGCCAGAACCAGAAGATGAACACTGAAGCTTTCTTT.

This rearrangement joins TRBV6-2 or TRBV6-3 to TRBJ1-5, with D possibly being TRBD1 (6 bases). Trimming stripped 5 bases from V and 3 bases from J, with 14 bases between. CDR3 length: 15 amino acids. Germline CDR1 and CDR2: MNHEY and SVGEGT. The CDR3 here is CASSPPTGPNQPQHF. The CDR3 bases are TGTGCCAGCAGTCCCCCCACAGGGCCCAATCAGCCCCAGCATTTT.

In this sample, this clonotype turned up once. A much larger clone lies a single base off, so this may be a read error. J is TRBJ1-5 and V is TRBV6-5; no clear D. Trimming took off 8 bases at V and 10 bases at J, with 18 bases between the two ends. Germline CDR1 MNHEY, CDR2 SVGAGI. CDR3 length equals 13 residues. CDR3 sequence: CASRYDGGHPQHF. The CDR3 nucleotides are TGTGCCAGCCGGTACGATGGAGGGCACCCCCAGCATTTT.

This clonotype was found a few times. The chain employs TRBV28 and TRBJ2-7; 10 bases are shared with TRBD1. Germline V gives CDR1 MDHEN, CDR2 SYDVKM. Trimming cost V 6 bases and J 3 bases; bases outside gene matches: 8. This CDR3 has 15 residues. The CDR3 region is CASSGTGAGIYEQYF. DNA of the CDR3: TGTGCCAGCAGCGGGACAGGGGCTGGGATCTACGAGCAGTACTTC. The full variable domain, rest sourced from reference TRBV28 and TRBJ2-7, is DVKVTQSSRYLVKRTGEKVFLECVQDMDHENMFWYRQDPGLGLRLIYFSYDVKMKEKGDIPEGYSVSREKKERFSLILESASTNQTSMYLCASSGTGAGIYEQYFGPGTRLTVT.

The chain links TRBV5-1 to TRBJ2-7, with 11 bases that match TRBD2. V was clipped by 4 bases and J by 7 bases; unmatched bases: 13. The CDR3 covers 16 residues. Germline V lookup: CDR1 SGHRS, CDR2 YFSETQ. The CDR3 here is CASSLRTSGGSDEQYF. The CDR3 DNA reads as TGCGCCAGCAGCCTACGTACTAGCGGGGGCTCGGATGAGCAGTACTTC.

This clonotype was picked up a small number of times. The V gene is TRBV7-2, the J gene TRBJ2-3, with D maybe TRBD1 (6 bases). The germline CDR1 and CDR2 sequences are SGHTA and FQGNSA. Trimming stripped 5 bases from V and 4 bases from J, with 13 bases between. The CDR3 runs 14 residues. Here the CDR3 DNA reads TGTGCCAGCAGCCAACAGGGCGGATCAGATACGCAGTATTTT. It specifies CASSQQGGSDTQYF.

There are a few counts of this clonotype. The rearrangement joins TRBV4-1 to TRBJ2-1, with a weak D call TRBD1 (6 bases). Trimming left V 3 bases short and J 1 base short, with 10 bases between. Germline values: CDR1 MGHRA, CDR2 YSYEKL. CDR3 size: 15 residues. CDR3 sequence reads: CASSHGTSSYNEQFF. The CDR3 DNA sequence: TGCGCCAGCAGCCATGGGACATCTTCCTACAATGAGCAGTTCTTC.

The chain has TRBV12-3 or TRBV12-4 and TRBJ2-1; D is perhaps TRBD2 (5 bases). The V gene lost 1 base and the J gene lost 4 bases, with 11 bases spanning the gap. The CDR3 spans 15 residues. The CDR3 region has the DNA TGTGCCAGCAGTTTAGTCCTAGCAGATTACAATGAGCAGTTCTTC. It encodes CASSLVLADYNEQFF.

This sequence joins TRBV29-1 and TRBJ1-1; weak D call: TRBD1 (6 bases). Trimming took 6 bases from V and 5 from J, leaving 22 bases between them. This CDR3 contains 15 residues. Germline V gives CDR1 SQVTM, CDR2 ANQGSEA. CDR3 DNA sequence: TGCAGCGTCGCCGCAGGGTTAGGGGGAAAAACTGAAGCTTTCTTT. Amino acids: CSVAAGLGGKTEAFF.

This rearrangement joins TRBV3-1 to TRBJ2-4; 7 nucleotides agree with TRBD1. Trimming removed 11 bases from V and 3 bases from J; junction bases left unmatched: 13. The CDR3 sequence is 15 residues long. CDR1 is LGHDT, CDR2 YNNKEL, per germline (reference sequence). CDR3 DNA: TGTGCCCCCGGGGTTCAAGGGGGCGTCAAAAACATTCAGTACTTC. The encoded protein is CAPGVQGGVKNIQYF.

The chain links TRBV3-1 to TRBJ1-1; tentative D call: TRBD1 (5 bases). V gave up 1 base and J gave up 1 base, with 10 bases separating them. This CDR3 is built from 15 residues. The germline V gene encodes CDR1 LGHDT and CDR2 YNNKEL (reference sequence). The CDR3 DNA reads TGTGCCAGCAGCCAAGGGCGGGGACCGAACACTGAAGCTTTCTTT. Amino acids: CASSQGRGPNTEAFF.

The genes are TRBV20-1 and TRBJ2-5, with 7 bases matching TRBD1. The DNA matches TRBJ2-7 better at its end, which makes the J call doubtful. The CDR3 covers 12 residues. Germline lookup yields CDR1 DFQATT and CDR2 SNEGSKA (reference sequence). In DNA, the CDR3 is TGCAGCGCTTCCGGGACAGCTGTCGAGCAGTACTTC. Its protein product is CSASGTAVEQYF.

The rearrangement joins TRBV20-1 to TRBJ2-5, with D unresolved. The CDR3 totals 13 residues. Germline CDR1 and CDR2: DFQATT and SNEGSKA (reference sequence). Trimming removed 2 bases from V and 5 bases from J, with 12 bases in between. CDR3 residues: CSARLEAPETQYF. The CDR3 nucleotides are TGCAGTGCTAGATTAGAAGCTCCGGAGACCCAGTACTTC.

This clonotype has only a few counts. CDR3 DNA: TGTGCCAGCAGCTTGGTCGAGACTAGAGTCTACGAGCAGTACTTC. Translation: CASSLVETRVYEQYF. The J gene is TRBJ2-7, the V gene TRBV7-2; D perhaps matches TRBD2 (6 bases). Germline values: CDR1 SGHTA, CDR2 FQGNSA. The CDR3 length is 15 residues. V lost 3 bases and J lost 3, with 15 bases in between. Full variable domain (missing parts from reference TRBV7-2 and TRBJ2-7): GAGVSQSPSNKVTEKGKDVELRCDPISGHTALYWYRQSLGQGLEFLIYFQGNSAPDKSGLPSDRFSAERTGGSVSTLTIQRTQQEDSAVYLCASSLVETRVYEQYFGPGTRLTVT.

The CDR3 reads CASSLSRAPSSSYEQYF. CDR3 nucleotides: TGTGCCAGCAGTTTATCTAGGGCTCCGAGTAGCTCCTACGAGCAGTACTTC. The chain joins TRBV27 to TRBJ2-7; D call uncertain. Trimming left V 0 bases short and J 0 bases short, with 15 bases between. Looked up from germline, CDR1 is MNHEY and CDR2 is SMNVEV (reference sequence). The CDR3 is 17 residues long.

The chain combines TRBV4-3 with TRBJ2-3; D is undetermined. Germline CDR1 LGHNA, CDR2 YSLEER. CDR3 length: 16 residues. V lost 0 bases and J lost 0, with 10 bases in between. The CDR3 loop is CASSQEPVSSTDTQYF. The CDR3 DNA is TGCGCCAGCAGCCAAGAACCCGTTTCTAGCACAGATACGCAGTATTTT.

V gene TRBV4-3 combines with J gene TRBJ2-7; perhaps TRBD1 as D (6 bases). V lost 0 bases and J lost 7, with 19 bases in between. Germline CDR1 reads LGHNA; CDR2 reads YSLEER. This CDR3 has 16 amino acids. For the CDR3, the DNA is TGCGCCAGCAGCCAAGACCAACAGGGAACCTACAATGAGCAGTACTTC. Its protein is CASSQDQQGTYNEQYF.

This clonotype is a singleton in its sample. This chain links TRBV12-3 or TRBV12-4 with TRBJ1-5; tentatively, D is TRBD1 (6 bases). The CDR3 is made up of 14 amino acids. Trimming left V 5 bases short and J 2 bases short, with 10 bases between. The CDR3 is CASSQRGRNQPQHF. DNA for the CDR3: TGTGCCAGCAGTCAGCGGGGGCGCAATCAGCCCCAGCATTTT.

This clonotype was seen only a few times. The chain couples TRBV11-2 to TRBJ1-6; no reliable D call. The V end was cut by 5 bases, the J end by 5 bases, with 13 bases between. Looked up from germline, CDR1 is SGHAT and CDR2 is FQNNGV. The CDR3 spans 15 residues. The CDR3 is CASSGRTVNNSPLHF. The CDR3 DNA sequence: TGTGCCAGCAGCGGGCGGACTGTGAATAATTCACCCCTCCACTTT.

A single count supports this clonotype. This rearrangement joins TRBV12-3 or TRBV12-4 to TRBJ1-5; tentatively, D is TRBD1 (6 bases). Trimming took off 5 bases at V and 5 bases at J, with 13 bases between the two ends. The CDR3 spans 14 residues. CDR3 amino acids: CASSPGDNHQPQHF. The CDR3 coding sequence is TGTGCCAGCAGTCCCGGGGACAATCATCAGCCCCAGCATTTT.

CDR3 nucleotide sequence: TGCAGTGCTAGAGACAGGGGGCTGGAGACCCAGTACTTC. Its protein product is CSARDRGLETQYF. V and J are TRBV20-1 and TRBJ2-5, with TRBD1 matching over 8 bases. This CDR3 region has 13 residues. Per the germline V gene, CDR1 is DFQATT and CDR2 is SNEGSKA (reference sequence). After removal of 0 bases from V and 5 bases from J, the junction contained 2 bases not matched to a gene.

This chain joins TRBV21-1 and TRBJ2-2; no check of the table's D call, TRBD1, against the DNA was made. TRBV21-1 is noted as a pseudogene. The CDR3 is 16 residues long. The CDR3: CASSSGQSDNTGELFF. The CDR3 nucleotides read TGTGCCAGCAGCAGTGGACAGTCCGATAACACCGGGGAGCTGTTTTTT.

This chain joins TRBV2 and TRBJ2-7; D perhaps matches TRBD2 (5 bases). Trimming shortened V by 7 bases and J by 4 bases, and 11 bases separated the two germline ends. Germline V gene lookup returns CDR1 SNHLY and CDR2 FYNNEI. The CDR3 extends over 12 amino acids. The CDR3 sequence is CASKTRSYEQYF. CDR3 sequence (DNA): TGTGCCAGCAAAACTAGGTCTTACGAGCAGTACTTC.

This rearrangement joins TRBV9 to TRBJ1-2; no clear D. Per germline, CDR1 SGDLS and CDR2 YYNGEE. Trimming stripped 0 bases from V and 1 base from J, with 10 bases between. The CDR3 length is 15 residues. The CDR3 reads CASSVGTVVNYGYTF. As DNA, the CDR3 is TGTGCCAGCAGCGTAGGTACGGTAGTTAACTATGGCTACACCTTC.

V usage is TRBV27 and J usage is TRBJ2-7; the match to TRBD2 covers 7 bases. Germline V CDR1 and CDR2: MNHEY, SMNVEV (reference sequence). V lost 5 bases and J lost 4; bases outside the gene matches: 5. The CDR3 loop spans 13 amino acids. CDR3 sequence reads: CASSPGLHYEQYF. CDR3 DNA sequence: TGTGCCAGCAGTCCGGGACTACATTACGAGCAGTACTTC.

The chain recombines TRBV28 with TRBJ2-1, with D tentatively TRBD2 (6 bases). Trimming pared 7 bases from V and 1 base from J, leaving 20 bases between. Germline-derived CDR1 and CDR2 are MDHEN and SYDVKM. CDR3 size: 17 residues. CDR3 nucleotides: TGTGCCAGCACGGGAGCCACCGTTAGGTGGTCCTACAATGAGCAGTTCTTC. Protein sequence: CASTGATVRWSYNEQFF.